This TCR beta chain is drawn from a study of PD-1 blockade in classical Hodgkin lymphoma. This CDR3 region has 11 residues. With 5 bases removed from V and 3 bases from J, the gap between germline ends came to 6 bases. CDR1 SGHRS and CDR2 YFSETQ come from the germline V gene. Points from the study as a whole: The diversity seen at baseline in complete responders resembled that of newly diagnosed patients. Lower baseline TCR diversity was reported for newly diagnosed patients than for healthy donors.

With respect to this clone: The target antigen is unknown.

Sequenced by immunoSEQ multiplex PCR; TCRdb stores in-frame clones only, minus some. The sample includes about 29,000 clones, approximately 86% of them seen just once. Each and every patient relapsed after autologous stem cell transplantation, and patients got differing brentuximab vedotin exposure. Negative selection with magnets was how CD8+ T cells were isolated from the thawed PBMCs. Each best response was a complete response, a partial response or progressive disease. The gene calls are TRBV5-1 and TRBJ2-7; no definite D call. The starting material was CD8+ T cells from blood, obtained at baseline. This clonotype originated in a human donor with classical Hodgkin lymphoma. CDR3 coding DNA: TGCGCCAGCAGGGCCAGCTACGAGCAGTACTTC. Amino acids: CASRASYEQYF.